The 5 T cell receptor beta chains listed next were all sequenced from one sample in a study of CD8 T cells in ankylosing spondylitis. Study-wide results and caveats: A motif of eight highly homologous TCR beta variants was seen as apparently characteristic of ankylosing spondylitis blood.

No cognate antigen is known for these TCRs. TCRdb re-analysed the 5' RACE reads in MiXCR, keeping a single row per CDR3 protein. The sample has under 850,000 distinct CDR3 sequences, around 20% seen once. What was sequenced was blood, either unsorted or a sorted T cell fraction (not recorded which). These receptors all come from a male donor with ankylosing spondylitis.

The chain carries TRBV3-1 and TRBJ2-7, with 11 bases matching TRBD2. Per germline, CDR1 LGHDT and CDR2 YNNKEL (reference sequence). The CDR3 is made up of 15 amino acids. The junction had 6 bases not matched to a gene; V was cut back by 2 bases and J by 6 bases. The CDR3 here is CASSQFVAGGREQYF. The CDR3 nucleotides read TGTGCCAGCAGCCAATTTGTAGCGGGAGGGCGCGAGCAGTACTTC.

This chain uses TRBV7-9 with TRBJ1-4; D call uncertain. This CDR3 is built from 12 residues. Germline assignment: CDR1 SEHNR and CDR2 FQNEAQ (reference sequence). Trimming left V 5 bases short and J 8 bases short, with 9 bases between. The CDR3 DNA follows: TGTGCCAGCAGCCGCGAACTCGAAAAACTGTTTTTT. Translating gives CASSRELEKLFF.

The chain recombines TRBV4-1 with TRBJ2-7; TRBD1 might be the D (5 bases). The CDR3 spans 13 residues. The V end was cut by 0 bases, the J end by 12 bases, with 15 bases between. Germline-derived CDR1 and CDR2 are MGHRA and YSYEKL. The CDR3 sequence: CASSQDGAPQRYF. In nucleotides, the CDR3 is TGCGCCAGCAGCCAAGATGGGGCACCTCAACGGTACTTC.

The chain employs TRBV12-3 or TRBV12-4 and TRBJ2-2; D possibly matches TRBD1 or TRBD2 (5 bases each). Trimming cost V 6 bases and J 4 bases, with 12 bases left between them. CDR3 length: 14 residues. CDR3 sequence reads: CASRPLGTTGELFF. The CDR3 DNA sequence: TGTGCCAGCAGACCACTCGGGACCACCGGGGAGCTGTTTTTT.

This clonotype was seen a few times. V and J are TRBV5-1 and TRBJ2-1; D unresolved. The CDR3 covers 11 residues. Trimming left V 4 bases short and J 7 bases short, with 6 bases between. Germline V gene data show CDR1 as SGHRS and CDR2 as YFSETQ. The CDR3 reads CASSVSNEQFF. CDR3 bases: TGCGCCAGCAGCGTGAGTAATGAGCAGTTCTTC.